Sequencing of this T cell receptor (beta chain) was carried out in a study of blood T cell repertoires in COVID-19. Clones were sequenced by immunoSEQ multiplex PCR, and TCRdb holds only the in-frame ones, with some missing. The sample includes hundreds of thousands of clones, roughly 85% of them seen just once. The clonotype comes from a woman aged 18 to 35 with acute or convalescent COVID-19. The sequencing sample was made of peripheral blood.

The CDR3 sequence: CASSPSGQGFNEQFF. In nucleotides, the CDR3 is TGTGCCAGCAGTCCCTCCGGACAGGGTTTCAATGAGCAGTTCTTC. V and J are TRBV6-6 and TRBJ2-1; 8 bases line up with TRBD1. J was trimmed by 6 bases and V by 5 bases; bases with no gene match: 9. The CDR3 length is 15 residues. In germline, CDR1 is MNHNY, CDR2 SVGAGI (reference sequence).